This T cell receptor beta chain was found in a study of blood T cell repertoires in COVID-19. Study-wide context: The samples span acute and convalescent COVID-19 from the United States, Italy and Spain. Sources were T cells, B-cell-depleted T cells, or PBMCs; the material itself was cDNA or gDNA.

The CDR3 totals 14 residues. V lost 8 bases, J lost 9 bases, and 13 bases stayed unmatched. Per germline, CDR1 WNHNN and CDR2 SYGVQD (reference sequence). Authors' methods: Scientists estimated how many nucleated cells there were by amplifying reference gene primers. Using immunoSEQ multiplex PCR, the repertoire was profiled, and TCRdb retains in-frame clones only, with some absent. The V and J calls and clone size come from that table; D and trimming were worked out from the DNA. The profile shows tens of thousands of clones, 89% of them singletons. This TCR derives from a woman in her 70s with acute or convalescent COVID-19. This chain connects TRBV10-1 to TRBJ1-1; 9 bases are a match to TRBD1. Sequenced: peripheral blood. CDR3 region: CASRGDRDREKAFF. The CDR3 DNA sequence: TGCGCCAGCCGAGGTGACCGGGACAGGGAGAAAGCTTTCTTT.